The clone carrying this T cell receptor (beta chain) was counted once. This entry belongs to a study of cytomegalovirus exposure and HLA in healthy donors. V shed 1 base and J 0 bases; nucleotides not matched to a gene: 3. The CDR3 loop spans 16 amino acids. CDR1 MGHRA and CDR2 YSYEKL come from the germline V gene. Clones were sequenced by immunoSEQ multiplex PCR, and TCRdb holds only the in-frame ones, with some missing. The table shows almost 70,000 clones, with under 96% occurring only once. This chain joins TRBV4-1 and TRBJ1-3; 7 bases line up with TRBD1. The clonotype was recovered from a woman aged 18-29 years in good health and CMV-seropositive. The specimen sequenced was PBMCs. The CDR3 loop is CASSQVGQNSGNTIYF. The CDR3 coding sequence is TGCGCCAGCAGCCAAGTGGGACAGAACTCTGGAAACACCATATATTTT.